The entry below gives a single T cell receptor (beta chain) sequence along with its context. What it binds is not known. Since all of the isolated RNA was reverse transcribed, expressed TCRB transcripts were what got sequenced. Sequencing used immunoSEQ multiplex PCR; TCRdb keeps in-frame clones, though not all of them. The profile covers 240,000 or so clones, with more than 11% appearing a single time and approximately 0.02% taken by the ten largest. This specimen comes from a study of beta chain features in type 1 diabetes. Findings and caveats of the study: All four CD4+ subsets from Type 1 diabetes patients carried moderately but significantly shorter TCRB CDR3s. Cells with high TCR expression could be over-represented when cDNA is sequenced.

Germline-derived CDR1 and CDR2 are LNHDA and SQIVND (reference sequence). The V segment lost 6 bases and the J segment 0 bases; nucleotides outside the gene matches: 5. The CDR3 runs 15 residues. The receptor comes from a man between 25 and 39 years old with type 1 diabetes. Sequenced sample: naive CD4+ T cells from blood. The genes are TRBV19 and TRBJ2-3; 8 bases align to TRBD2. The CDR3 loop reads CASSPGGESTDTQYF. In DNA, the CDR3 is TGTGCCAGTAGCCCGGGGGGGGAGAGCACAGATACGCAGTATTTT.